The 5 T cell receptor beta chains listed next were all sequenced from one sample in a study of blood T cell repertoires in COVID-19 (TCRdb year 2020). Libraries were built with the immunoSEQ multiplex PCR assay. TCRdb's version of the immuneACCESS table is confined to in-frame rearrangements and falls short of the full clone set. An unresolved V gene accounts for under half of the shortfall where checked; the remainder is of unknown origin. For this sample there are about 180,000 clones; approximately 78% appear just once. The top ten hold about 12% of the sample. Material for sequencing was peripheral blood. These receptor sequences come from a woman over 75 with COVID-19, enrolled during active disease.

This chain links TRBV4-2 with TRBJ1-4, with 9 bases lining up with TRBD1. Germline CDR1 LGHNA, CDR2 YNFKEQ. V dropped 3 bases and J dropped 8; count of bases not matched to a gene: 10. The CDR3 is 16 amino acids. The CDR3 here is CASSQGGDRAEEKLFF. CDR3 nucleotide sequence: TGTGCCAGCAGCCAGGGGGGGGACAGGGCCGAAGAAAAACTGTTTTTT.

The CDR3 here is CASTVSGRPHNEQFF. Here the CDR3 DNA reads TGTGCCAGTACCGTTAGCGGGAGGCCTCACAATGAGCAGTTCTTC. The chain has TRBV19 and TRBJ2-1; 10 bases are shared with TRBD2. V trimming: 7 bases; J trimming: 5 bases; junction bases outside the gene matches: 8. The CDR3 is made up of 15 amino acids. Germline V lookup: CDR1 LNHDA, CDR2 SQIVND (reference sequence).

The J gene is TRBJ2-5, the V gene TRBV5-1; TRBD1 is a possible D gene (6 bases). The CDR3 runs to 13 residues. With 1 base removed from V and 5 bases from J, the gap between germline ends came to 9 bases. Germline V gene sequence: CDR1 SGHRS, CDR2 YFSETQ. The CDR3 nucleotides read TGCGCCAGCAGCTTGCAGGGGTCGGAGACCCAGTACTTC. Its protein is CASSLQGSETQYF.

The CDR3 region is CASSWGGESTGELFF. For the CDR3, the DNA is TGTGCCAGCAGTTGGGGGGGAGAAAGCACCGGGGAGCTGTTTTTT. The chain carries TRBV27 and TRBJ2-2, with 7 bases aligning to TRBD2. V lost 4 bases, J lost 4 bases, and 6 bases stayed unmatched. Germline V CDR1 and CDR2: MNHEY, SMNVEV (reference sequence). CDR3 length: 15 residues.

This clone occurred once. The chain combines TRBV7-3 with TRBJ1-1; 9 bases fit TRBD1. Germline V CDR1 and CDR2: SGHTA, FQGTGA. The CDR3 is made up of 14 amino acids. The V segment lost 3 bases and the J segment 1 base; nucleotides outside the gene matches: 0. Written as DNA, the CDR3 is TGTGCCAGCAGCTTGGGACAGGGGAACACTGAAGCTTTCTTT. Its protein product is CASSLGQGNTEAFF. The complete variable domain, with remaining parts taken from reference TRBV7-3 and TRBJ1-1, reads GAGVSQTPSNKVTEKGKYVELRCDPISGHTALYWYRQSLGQGPEFLIYFQGTGAADDSGLPNDRFFAVRPEGSVSTLKIQRTERGDSAVYLCASSLGQGNTEAFFGQGTRLTVV.